The TCR beta chain described here comes from a study of blood T cell repertoires in COVID-19. Germline CDR1 SGDLS, CDR2 YYNGEE. V lost 0 bases, J lost 3 bases, and 8 bases lay in between. The CDR3 loop spans 14 amino acids. Per the original methods: It was from reference gene primer amplification that nucleated cell counts were estimated. Repertoires were generated with immunoSEQ multiplex PCR, while TCRdb's copy carries only in-frame clones and drops some. The V and J calls and the clone size are those of that table, but D and trimming were determined from the DNA. The top ten hold approximately 4.5% of the sample, which has around 50,000 clones, over 75% seen once.

This clonotype was obtained from a man aged 40-55 years with active COVID-19. Sample: peripheral blood. This chain uses TRBV9 with TRBJ2-3, with D perhaps TRBD2 (5 bases). Here the CDR3 DNA reads TGTGCCAGCAGCGTAGGCCCGGGGACAGATACGCAGTATTTT. Protein: CASSVGPGTDTQYF.